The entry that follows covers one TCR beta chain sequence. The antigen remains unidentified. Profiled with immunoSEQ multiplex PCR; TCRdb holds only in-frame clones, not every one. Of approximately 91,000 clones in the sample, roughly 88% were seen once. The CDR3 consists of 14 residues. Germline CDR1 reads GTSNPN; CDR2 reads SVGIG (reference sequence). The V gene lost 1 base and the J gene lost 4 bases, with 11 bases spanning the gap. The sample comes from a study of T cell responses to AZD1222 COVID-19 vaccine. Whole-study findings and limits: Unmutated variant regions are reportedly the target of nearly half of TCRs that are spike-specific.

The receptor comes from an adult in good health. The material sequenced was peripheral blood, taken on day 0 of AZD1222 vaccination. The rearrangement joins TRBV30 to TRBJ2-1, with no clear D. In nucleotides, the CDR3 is TGTGCCTGGAGTGGTGGGCGTGGGTACAATGAGCAGTTCTTC. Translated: CAWSGGRGYNEQFF.